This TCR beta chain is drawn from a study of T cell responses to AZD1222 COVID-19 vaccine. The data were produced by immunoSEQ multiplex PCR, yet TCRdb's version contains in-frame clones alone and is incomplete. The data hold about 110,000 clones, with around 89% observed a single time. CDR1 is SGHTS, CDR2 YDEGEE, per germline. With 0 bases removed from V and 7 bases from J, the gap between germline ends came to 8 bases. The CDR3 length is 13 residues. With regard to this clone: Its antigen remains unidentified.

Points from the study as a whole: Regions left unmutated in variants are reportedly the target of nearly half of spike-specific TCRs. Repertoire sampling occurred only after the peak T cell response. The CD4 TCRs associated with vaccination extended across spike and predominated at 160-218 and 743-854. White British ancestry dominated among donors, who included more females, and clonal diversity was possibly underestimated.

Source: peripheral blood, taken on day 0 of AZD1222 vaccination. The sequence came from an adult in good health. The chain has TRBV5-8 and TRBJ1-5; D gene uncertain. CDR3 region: CASSLDEPQPQHF. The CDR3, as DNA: TGTGCCAGCAGCTTGGATGAGCCCCAGCCCCAGCATTTT.